This T cell receptor beta chain came from a study of T-cell reconstitution after alpha-beta-depleted transplantation in children. Per germline, CDR1 KGHDR and CDR2 SFDVKD. The trim removed 3 bases at V and 7 bases at J, leaving 10 bases unmatched. This CDR3 region has 16 residues. This sample's TCRbeta library carried unique molecular identifier barcodes. A single record per CDR3 protein comes from TCRdb applying MiXCR to the PCR reads. The repertoire consists of about 400,000 distinct CDR3 sequences, with over 20% occurring once and the leading ten covering over 3.5%. The sample in question was PBMCs from the stem cell graft donor, obtained from the stem cell graft. The V and J genes are TRBV24-1 and TRBJ2-1, with 8 positions matching TRBD1. The TCR was taken from a human donor who donated a stem cell graft to a child with acute myeloid leukemia. The DNA of the CDR3 is TGTGCCACCAGTGATCTTGGACAGGGTGAAGGGAATGAGCAGTTCTTC. Translation: CATSDLGQGEGNEQFF.